This TCR beta chain was captured in a study of technical replicates of blood from several donors. V dropped 11 bases and J dropped 1 base, with 11 bases sitting between them. Per the germline V gene, CDR1 is ENHRY and CDR2 is SYGVKD. The CDR3 is made up of 13 amino acids. The assay was immunoSEQ multiplex PCR, and TCRdb's table has in-frame clones only and misses some. The sample records about 68,000 clones, about 97% being singletons. The sample comprised T cells isolated from PBMCs. The chain employs TRBV10-3 and TRBJ2-2; D possibly corresponds to TRBD1 (5 bases). The sequence derives from a human donor in good health. The CDR3 nucleotides read TGTGCCCCCTATGGACAGAACACCGGGGAGCTGTTTTTT. Its protein is CAPYGQNTGELFF.